The 11 T cell receptor beta chains reported below all come from one sample, sequenced in a study of shared clonotypes between healthy human individuals. Assay used: immunoSEQ multiplex PCR; TCRdb lists only in-frame clones, some missing. This sample yields around 2.5 million clones, of which over 85% are seen a single time; more than 0.35% belongs to the top ten. Sequencing was carried out using naive CD4+ T cells from PBMCs. As to subset: CD45RA+ positively selected. These receptors all stem from a man aged 18 to 29 in good health. Some clones in this sample may be carry-over from other donors' samples.

The chain employs TRBV6-6 and TRBJ1-4; D unclear. Germline values: CDR1 MNHNY, CDR2 SVGAGI (reference sequence). Trimming pared 7 bases from V and 3 bases from J, leaving 9 bases between. This CDR3 contains 13 residues. CDR3: CASNRVPNEKLFF. CDR3 DNA: TGTGCCAGCAACCGGGTCCCTAATGAAAAACTGTTTTTT.

The chain has TRBV10-1 and TRBJ2-5, with D unresolved. The CDR3 totals 14 residues. The V end was cut by 4 bases, the J end by 2 bases, with 11 bases between. From germline, CDR1 is WNHNN and CDR2 SYGVQD (reference sequence). CDR3 region: CASSGVPDQETQYF. In nucleotides, the CDR3 is TGCGCCAGCAGTGGGGTGCCAGATCAAGAGACCCAGTACTTC.

This chain uses TRBV9 with TRBJ1-3; perhaps TRBD1 as D (5 bases). Germline-derived CDR1 and CDR2 are SGDLS and YYNGEE. This CDR3 comprises 14 residues. V was shortened by 3 bases and J by 2 bases, with 9 bases between the two germline ends. The DNA of the CDR3 is TGTGCCAGCAGCGAGACAGAGACTGGAAACACCATATATTTT. This translates into CASSETETGNTIYF.

This clone appeared a single time. The chain uses TRBV9 and TRBJ1-4; 10 bases are a match to TRBD1. The V and J ends lost 3 bases and 4 bases, in that order; junction bases with no gene match: 3. This CDR3 region has 15 residues. Germline CDR1 SGDLS, CDR2 YYNGEE. In nucleotides, the CDR3 is TGTGCCAGCAGCGCCCGGGACAGGGGTAATGAAAAACTGTTTTTT. This encodes CASSARDRGNEKLFF.

In nucleotides, the CDR3 is TGCGCCAGCAGTAGAGGGACAGGGCTAGAGTACGAGCAGTACTTC. It specifies CASSRGTGLEYEQYF. V gene TRBV5-1 combines with J gene TRBJ2-7; 9 bases are a match to TRBD1. CDR1 is SGHRS, CDR2 YFSETQ, per germline. This CDR3 comprises 15 residues. J lost 4 bases, V lost 5 bases, and 10 bases had no gene match.

This chain links TRBV30 with TRBJ1-1; 11 bases line up with TRBD1. The CDR3 consists of 15 residues. Per the germline V gene, CDR1 is GTSNPN and CDR2 is SVGIG (reference sequence). J lost 4 bases, V lost 2 bases, and 6 bases had no gene match. The CDR3 DNA reads as TGTGCCTGGAGTCCGGACAGGGGGCTGAGCACTGAAGCTTTCTTT. It translates to CAWSPDRGLSTEAFF.

The chain employs TRBV5-5 and TRBJ1-5, with D unclear. The CDR3 is made up of 13 amino acids. Germline V lookup: CDR1 SGHKS, CDR2 YYEKEE (reference sequence). V dropped 5 bases and J dropped 5 bases, with 11 bases sitting between them. CDR3 nucleotide sequence: TGTGCCAGCAGACCCACGGGGTATCAGCCCCAGCATTTT. It specifies CASRPTGYQPQHF. The entire variable domain, with the rest obtained from reference TRBV5-5 and TRBJ1-5, is as follows: DAGVTQSPTHLIKTRGQQVTLRCSPISGHKSVSWYQQVLGQGPQFIFQYYEKEERGRGNFPDRFSARQFPNYSSELNVNALLLGDSALYLCASRPTGYQPQHFGDGTRLSIL.

The count of this clone is one. The chain employs TRBV18 and TRBJ1-6; D is perhaps TRBD1 (6 bases). Germline lookup yields CDR1 KGHSH and CDR2 LQKENI. The CDR3 length is 15 residues. V was cut by 6 bases and J by 10 bases, with 19 bases left in between. The CDR3 region is CASSQVGTNYSPLHF. The CDR3 nucleotides read TGTGCCAGCTCCCAAGTGGGGACAAACTACTCACCCCTCCACTTT.

V usage is TRBV7-8 and J usage is TRBJ2-3; tentative D call: TRBD2 (5 bases). Trimming pared 1 base from V and 0 bases from J, leaving 11 bases between. CDR1 and CDR2 (germline): SGHVS, FQNEAQ. The CDR3 length is 16 residues. The CDR3 bases are TGTGCCAGCAGCTTAGGGGCTAGCCCTAGCACAGATACGCAGTATTTT. Encoded protein: CASSLGASPSTDTQYF.

V and J are TRBV15 and TRBJ2-1; no reliable D call. CDR1 and CDR2 from the germline V gene are LNHNV and YYDKDF (reference sequence). CDR3 length equals 16 residues. Trimming removed 5 bases from V and 4 bases from J, with 18 bases in between. CDR3: CATSLRLGNIYNEQFF. The CDR3 bases are TGTGCCACCAGCCTACGCCTGGGGAATATTTACAATGAGCAGTTCTTC.

The chain recombines TRBV5-1 with TRBJ2-1; D is undetermined. V was pared by 0 bases and J by 0 bases, with 4 bases between. The V gene's germline CDR1 is SGHRS and CDR2 YFSETQ. The CDR3 is 14 amino acids. CDR3 DNA sequence: TGCGCCAGCAGCTTGGGCTACTCCTACAATGAGCAGTTCTTC. It specifies CASSLGYSYNEQFF.